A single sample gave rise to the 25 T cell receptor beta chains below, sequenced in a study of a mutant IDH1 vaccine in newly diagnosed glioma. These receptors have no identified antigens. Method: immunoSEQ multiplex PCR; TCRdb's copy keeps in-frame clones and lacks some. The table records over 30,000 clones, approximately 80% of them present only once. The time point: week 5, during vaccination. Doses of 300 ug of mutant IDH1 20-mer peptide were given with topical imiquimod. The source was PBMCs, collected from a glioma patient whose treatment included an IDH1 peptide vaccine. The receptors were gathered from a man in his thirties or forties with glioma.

The DNA of the CDR3 is TGTGCCAGTAGTTGGCGCGTGGCTAACTATGGCTACACCTTC. Its protein is CASSWRVANYGYTF. The gene calls are TRBV19 and TRBJ1-2, with D unresolved. The V gene's germline CDR1 is LNHDA and CDR2 SQIVND (reference sequence). The ends were cut back, 5 bases at V and 0 bases at J, with 10 bases in the middle. The CDR3 consists of 14 residues.

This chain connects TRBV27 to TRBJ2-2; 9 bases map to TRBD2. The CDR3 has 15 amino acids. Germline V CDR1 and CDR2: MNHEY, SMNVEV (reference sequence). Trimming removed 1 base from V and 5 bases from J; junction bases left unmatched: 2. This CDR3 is CASSLLAGVTGELFF. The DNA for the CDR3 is TGTGCCAGCAGTTTATTAGCGGGAGTTACCGGGGAGCTGTTTTTT.

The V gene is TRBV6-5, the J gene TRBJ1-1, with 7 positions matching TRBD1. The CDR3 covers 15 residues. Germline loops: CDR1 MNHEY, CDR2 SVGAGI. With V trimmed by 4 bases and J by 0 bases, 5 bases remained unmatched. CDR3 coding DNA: TGTGCCAGCAGTTGCGGGACAGCAGTGAACACTGAAGCTTTCTTT. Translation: CASSCGTAVNTEAFF.

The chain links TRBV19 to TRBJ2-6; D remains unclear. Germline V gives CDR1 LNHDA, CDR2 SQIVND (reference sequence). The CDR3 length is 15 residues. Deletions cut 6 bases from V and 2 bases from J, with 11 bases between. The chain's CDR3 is CASRTLLAGANVLTF. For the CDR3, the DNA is TGTGCCAGTAGGACCCTCCTCGCTGGGGCCAACGTCCTGACTTTC.

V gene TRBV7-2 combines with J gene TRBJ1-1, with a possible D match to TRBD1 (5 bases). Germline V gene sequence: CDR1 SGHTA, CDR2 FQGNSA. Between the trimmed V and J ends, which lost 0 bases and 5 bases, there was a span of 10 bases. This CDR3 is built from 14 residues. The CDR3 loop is CASSLAQAGTEAFF. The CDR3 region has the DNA TGTGCCAGCAGCTTAGCACAGGCGGGGACTGAAGCTTTCTTT.

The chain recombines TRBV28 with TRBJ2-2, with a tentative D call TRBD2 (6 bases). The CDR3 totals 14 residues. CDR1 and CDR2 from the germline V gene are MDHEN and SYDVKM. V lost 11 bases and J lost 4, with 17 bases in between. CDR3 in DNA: TGTGCCGGGGAGAGCGGGCGAGGCACCGGGGAGCTGTTTTTT. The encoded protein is CAGESGRGTGELFF.

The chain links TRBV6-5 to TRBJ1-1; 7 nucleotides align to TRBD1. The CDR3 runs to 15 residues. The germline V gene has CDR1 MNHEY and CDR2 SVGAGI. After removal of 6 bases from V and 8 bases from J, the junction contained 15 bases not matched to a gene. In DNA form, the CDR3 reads TGTGCCAGCAGACTTCGGACAGGCCGAGTGATGGAAGCTTTCTTT. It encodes CASRLRTGRVMEAFF.

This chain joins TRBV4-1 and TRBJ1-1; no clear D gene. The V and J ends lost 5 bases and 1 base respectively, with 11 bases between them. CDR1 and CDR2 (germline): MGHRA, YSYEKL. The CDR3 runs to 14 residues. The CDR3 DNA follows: TGCGCCAGCAGCGTCCGTCAGGAGAACACTGAAGCTTTCTTT. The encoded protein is CASSVRQENTEAFF.

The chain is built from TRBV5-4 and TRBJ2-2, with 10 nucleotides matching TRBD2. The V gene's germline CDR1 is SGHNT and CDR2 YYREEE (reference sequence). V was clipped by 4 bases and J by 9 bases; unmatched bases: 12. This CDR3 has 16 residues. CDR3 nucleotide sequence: TGTGCCAGCAGCCCCTGGACTAGCGGAGATACCAGGGAGCTGTTTTTT. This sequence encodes CASSPWTSGDTRELFF.

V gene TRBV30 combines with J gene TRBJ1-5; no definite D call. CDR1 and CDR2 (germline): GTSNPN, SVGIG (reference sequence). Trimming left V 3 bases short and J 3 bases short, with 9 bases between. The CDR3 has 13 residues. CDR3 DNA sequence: TGTGCCTGGAGAGCAGGATACAATCAGCCCCAGCATTTT. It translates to CAWRAGYNQPQHF.

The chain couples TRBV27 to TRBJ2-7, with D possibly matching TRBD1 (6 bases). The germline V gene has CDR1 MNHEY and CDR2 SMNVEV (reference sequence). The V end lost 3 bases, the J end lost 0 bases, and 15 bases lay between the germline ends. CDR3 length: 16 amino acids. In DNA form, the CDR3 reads TGTGCCAGCAGTTTTTCCCTGACAGGCCGCTCCTACGAGCAGTACTTC. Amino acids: CASSFSLTGRSYEQYF.

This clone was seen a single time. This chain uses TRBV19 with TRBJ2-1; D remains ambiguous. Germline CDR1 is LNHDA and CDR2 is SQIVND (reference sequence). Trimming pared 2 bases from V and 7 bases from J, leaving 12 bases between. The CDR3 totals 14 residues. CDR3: CASSISFEENEQFF. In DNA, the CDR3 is TGTGCCAGTAGTATATCCTTCGAGGAAAATGAGCAGTTCTTC.

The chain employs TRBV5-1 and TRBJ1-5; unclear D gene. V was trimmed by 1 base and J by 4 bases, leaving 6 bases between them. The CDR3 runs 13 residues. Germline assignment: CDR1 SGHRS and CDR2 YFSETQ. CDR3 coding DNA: TGCGCCAGCAGCTTGTCGGGGAATCAGCCCCAGCATTTT. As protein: CASSLSGNQPQHF.

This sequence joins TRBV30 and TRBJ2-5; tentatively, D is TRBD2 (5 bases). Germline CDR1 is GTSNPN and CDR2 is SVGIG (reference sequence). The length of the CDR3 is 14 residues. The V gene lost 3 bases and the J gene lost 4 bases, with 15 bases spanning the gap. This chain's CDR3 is CAWSADSKGETQYF. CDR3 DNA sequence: TGTGCCTGGAGCGCGGACTCAAAGGGAGAGACCCAGTACTTC. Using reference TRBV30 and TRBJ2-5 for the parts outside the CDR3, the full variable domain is SQTIHQWPATLVQPVGSPLSLECTVEGTSNPNLYWYRQAAGRGLQLLFYSVGIGQISSEVPQNLSASRPQDRQFILSSKKLLLSDSGFYLCAWSADSKGETQYFGPGTRLLVL.

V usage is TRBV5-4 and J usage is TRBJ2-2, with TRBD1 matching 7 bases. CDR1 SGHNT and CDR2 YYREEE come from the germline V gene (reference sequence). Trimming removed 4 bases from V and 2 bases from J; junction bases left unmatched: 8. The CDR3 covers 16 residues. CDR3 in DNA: TGTGCCAGCAGCCCCGAGACAGGGTCTAACACCGGGGAGCTGTTTTTT. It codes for CASSPETGSNTGELFF.

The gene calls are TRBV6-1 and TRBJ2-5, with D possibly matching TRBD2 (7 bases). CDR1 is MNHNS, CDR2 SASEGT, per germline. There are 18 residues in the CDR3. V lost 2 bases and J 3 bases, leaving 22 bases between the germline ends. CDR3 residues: CASSENPFQPGGEETQYF. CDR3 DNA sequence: TGTGCCAGCAGTGAAAACCCCTTTCAACCGGGGGGCGAAGAGACCCAGTACTTC.

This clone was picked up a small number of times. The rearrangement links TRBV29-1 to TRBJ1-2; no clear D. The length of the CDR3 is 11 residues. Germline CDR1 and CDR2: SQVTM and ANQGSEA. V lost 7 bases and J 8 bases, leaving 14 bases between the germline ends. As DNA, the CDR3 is TGCAGCGCTTCGCCTCTGAGAGGCTACACCTTC. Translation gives CSASPLRGYTF.

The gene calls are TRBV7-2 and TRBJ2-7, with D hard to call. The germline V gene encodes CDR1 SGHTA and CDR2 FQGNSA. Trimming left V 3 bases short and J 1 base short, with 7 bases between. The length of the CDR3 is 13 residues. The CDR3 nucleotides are TGTGCCAGCAGCTTCCGGCAGTCCTACGAGCAGTACTTC. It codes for CASSFRQSYEQYF.

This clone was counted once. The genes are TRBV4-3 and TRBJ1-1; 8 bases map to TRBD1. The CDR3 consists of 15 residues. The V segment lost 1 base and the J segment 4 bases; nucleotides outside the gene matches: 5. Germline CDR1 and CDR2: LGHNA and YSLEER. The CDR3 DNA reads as TGCGCCAGCAGCCAAGCACAGGGGGAGACCACTGAAGCTTTCTTT. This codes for CASSQAQGETTEAFF.

CDR3 loop: CATSRDYPDSGELFF. The CDR3 DNA is TGTGCCACCAGCAGAGATTACCCAGACTCCGGGGAGCTGTTTTTT. The chain links TRBV15 to TRBJ2-2; D is undetermined. The CDR3 runs 15 residues. Germline assignment: CDR1 LNHNV and CDR2 YYDKDF (reference sequence). V was shortened by 0 bases and J by 6 bases, with 11 bases between the two germline ends.

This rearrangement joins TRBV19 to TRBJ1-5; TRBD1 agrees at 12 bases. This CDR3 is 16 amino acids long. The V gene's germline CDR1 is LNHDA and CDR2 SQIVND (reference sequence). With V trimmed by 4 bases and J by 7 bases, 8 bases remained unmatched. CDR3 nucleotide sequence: TGTGCCAGTAGTAACCGGGACAGGGGGCATGGGCAGCCCCAGCATTTT. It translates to CASSNRDRGHGQPQHF. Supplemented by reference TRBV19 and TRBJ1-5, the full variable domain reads DGGITQSPKYLFRKEGQNVTLSCEQNLNHDAMYWYRQDPGQGLRLIYYSQIVNDFQKGDIAEGYSVSREKKESFPLTVTSAQKNPTAFYLCASSNRDRGHGQPQHFGDGTRLSIL.

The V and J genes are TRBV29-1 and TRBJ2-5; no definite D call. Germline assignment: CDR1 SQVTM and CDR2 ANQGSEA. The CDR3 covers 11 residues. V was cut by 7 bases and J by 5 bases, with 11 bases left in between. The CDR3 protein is CSGGSWETQYF. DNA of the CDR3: TGCAGCGGTGGTAGCTGGGAGACCCAGTACTTC.

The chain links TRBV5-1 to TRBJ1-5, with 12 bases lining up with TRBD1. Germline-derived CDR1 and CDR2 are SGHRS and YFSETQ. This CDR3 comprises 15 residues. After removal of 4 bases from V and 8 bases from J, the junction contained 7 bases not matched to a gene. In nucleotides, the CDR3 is TGCGCCAGCAGCCGGGGGGACAGGGGGCCCGAGCCCCAGCATTTT. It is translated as CASSRGDRGPEPQHF.

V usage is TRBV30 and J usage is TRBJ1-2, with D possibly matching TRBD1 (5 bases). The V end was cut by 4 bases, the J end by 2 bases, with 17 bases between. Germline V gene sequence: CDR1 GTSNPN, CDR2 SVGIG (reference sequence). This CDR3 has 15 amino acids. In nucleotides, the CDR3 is TGTGCCTGGACTAGCACAGGCCCCCGCAACTATGGCTACACCTTC. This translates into CAWTSTGPRNYGYTF.

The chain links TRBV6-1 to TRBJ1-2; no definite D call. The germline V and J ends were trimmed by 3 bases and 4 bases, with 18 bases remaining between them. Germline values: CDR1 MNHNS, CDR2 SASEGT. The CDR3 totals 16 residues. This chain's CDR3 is CASSDLAGGASYGYTF. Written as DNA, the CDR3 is TGTGCCAGCAGTGATTTAGCGGGAGGAGCCTCCTATGGCTACACCTTC.